This TCR beta chain originates from a study of blood T cell repertoires in COVID-19. The CDR3 is 14 amino acids. Looked up from germline, CDR1 is SGHTA and CDR2 is FQGNSA. V was pared by 1 base and J by 7 bases, with 13 bases between. Sequenced by immunoSEQ multiplex PCR; TCRdb stores in-frame clones only, minus some. The table has 140,000 to 150,000 clones, 84% seen once. This chain connects TRBV7-2 to TRBJ2-5; D not certain. What was sequenced was peripheral blood. The source of this sequence is a man in his 60s with active or convalescent COVID-19. CDR3 sequence: CASSLGTVVGTQYF. The CDR3 DNA is TGTGCCAGCAGCTTAGGAACAGTCGTTGGGACCCAGTACTTC.